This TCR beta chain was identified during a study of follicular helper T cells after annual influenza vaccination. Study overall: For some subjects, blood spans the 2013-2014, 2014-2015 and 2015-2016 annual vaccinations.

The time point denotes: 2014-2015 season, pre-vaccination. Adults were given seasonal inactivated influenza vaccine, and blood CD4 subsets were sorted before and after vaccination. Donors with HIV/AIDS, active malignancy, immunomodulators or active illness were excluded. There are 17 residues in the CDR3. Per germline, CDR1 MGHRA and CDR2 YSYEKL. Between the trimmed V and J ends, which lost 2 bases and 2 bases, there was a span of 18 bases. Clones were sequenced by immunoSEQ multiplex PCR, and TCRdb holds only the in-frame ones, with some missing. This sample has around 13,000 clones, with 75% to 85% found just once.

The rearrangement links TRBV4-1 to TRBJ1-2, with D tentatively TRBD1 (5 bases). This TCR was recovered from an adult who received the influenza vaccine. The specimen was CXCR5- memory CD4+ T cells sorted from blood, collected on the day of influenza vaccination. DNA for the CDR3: TGCGCCAGCAGCCAAAGAGCTCAGGGAGGGTGGAACTATGGCTACACCTTC. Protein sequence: CASSQRAQGGWNYGYTF.